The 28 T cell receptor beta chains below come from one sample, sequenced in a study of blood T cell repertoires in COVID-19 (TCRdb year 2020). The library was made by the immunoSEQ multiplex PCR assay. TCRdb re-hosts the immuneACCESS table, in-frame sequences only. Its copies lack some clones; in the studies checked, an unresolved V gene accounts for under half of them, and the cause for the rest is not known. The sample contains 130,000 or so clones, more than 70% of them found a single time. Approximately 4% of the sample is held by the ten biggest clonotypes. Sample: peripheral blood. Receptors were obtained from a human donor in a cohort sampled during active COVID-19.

DNA of the CDR3: TGTGCCAGCAGCCCTATCGCGGGAGGGGGGGGGACAGATACGCAGTATTTT. Protein sequence: CASSPIAGGGGTDTQYF. This chain links TRBV7-2 with TRBJ2-3; 9 bases map to TRBD2. CDR3 size: 17 residues. Germline CDR1 is SGHTA and CDR2 is FQGNSA. J was trimmed by 3 bases and V by 5 bases; bases with no gene match: 12.

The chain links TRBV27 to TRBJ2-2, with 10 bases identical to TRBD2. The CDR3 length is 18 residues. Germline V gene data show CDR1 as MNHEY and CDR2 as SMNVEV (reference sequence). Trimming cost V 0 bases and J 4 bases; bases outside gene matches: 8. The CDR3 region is CASSLSPSGGLFTGELFF. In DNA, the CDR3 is TGTGCCAGCAGTTTATCTCCTAGCGGGGGCTTATTCACCGGGGAGCTGTTTTTT.

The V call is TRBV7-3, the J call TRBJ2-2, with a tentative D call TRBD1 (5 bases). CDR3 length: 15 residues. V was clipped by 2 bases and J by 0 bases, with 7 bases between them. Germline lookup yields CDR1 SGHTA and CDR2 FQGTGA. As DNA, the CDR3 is TGTGCCAGCAGCTTAGACAGTCCGAACACCGGGGAGCTGTTTTTT. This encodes CASSLDSPNTGELFF.

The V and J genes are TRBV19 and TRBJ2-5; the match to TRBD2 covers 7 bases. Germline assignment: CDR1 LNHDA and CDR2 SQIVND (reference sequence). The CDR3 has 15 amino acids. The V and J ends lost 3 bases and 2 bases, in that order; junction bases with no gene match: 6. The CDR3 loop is CASSILAGLQETQYF. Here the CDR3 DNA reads TGTGCCAGTAGTATTTTAGCGGGCCTGCAAGAGACCCAGTACTTC.

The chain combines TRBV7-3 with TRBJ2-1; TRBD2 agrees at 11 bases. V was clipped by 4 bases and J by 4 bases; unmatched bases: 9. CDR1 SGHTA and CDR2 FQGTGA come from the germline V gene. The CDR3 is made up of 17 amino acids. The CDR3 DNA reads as TGTGCCAGCAGCTCGGGACTAGCGGCCTCAGCGTACAATGAGCAGTTCTTC. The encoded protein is CASSSGLAASAYNEQFF.

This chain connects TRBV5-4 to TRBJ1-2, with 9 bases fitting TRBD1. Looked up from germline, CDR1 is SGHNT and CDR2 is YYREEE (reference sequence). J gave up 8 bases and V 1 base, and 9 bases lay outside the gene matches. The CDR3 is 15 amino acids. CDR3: CASSLTGQGAVGYTF. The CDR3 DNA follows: TGTGCCAGCAGCTTGACGGGACAGGGTGCCGTAGGCTACACCTTC.

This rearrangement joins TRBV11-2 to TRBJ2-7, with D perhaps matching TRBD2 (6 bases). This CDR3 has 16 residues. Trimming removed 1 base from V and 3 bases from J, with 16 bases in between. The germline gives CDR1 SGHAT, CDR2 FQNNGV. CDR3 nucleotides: TGTGCCAGCAGCTTAGTTGGGGGGAGGACTATCTACGAGCAGTACTTC. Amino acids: CASSLVGGRTIYEQYF.

CDR3 nucleotide sequence: TGCGCCAGCAGCTTGGACGGGAGTGCCGATGGCTACACCTTC. Residues: CASSLDGSADGYTF. The chain carries TRBV5-1 and TRBJ1-2, with D unclear. There are 14 residues in the CDR3. The germline CDR1 and CDR2 sequences are SGHRS and YFSETQ. The V gene lost 0 bases and the J gene lost 6 bases, with 12 bases spanning the gap.

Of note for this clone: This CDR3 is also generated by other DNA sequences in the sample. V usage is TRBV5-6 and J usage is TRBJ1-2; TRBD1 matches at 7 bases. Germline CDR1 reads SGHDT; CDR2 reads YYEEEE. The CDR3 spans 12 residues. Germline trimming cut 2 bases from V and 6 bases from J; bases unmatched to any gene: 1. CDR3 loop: CASSFDRDGYTF. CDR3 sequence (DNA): TGTGCCAGCAGCTTTGACAGGGATGGCTACACCTTC.

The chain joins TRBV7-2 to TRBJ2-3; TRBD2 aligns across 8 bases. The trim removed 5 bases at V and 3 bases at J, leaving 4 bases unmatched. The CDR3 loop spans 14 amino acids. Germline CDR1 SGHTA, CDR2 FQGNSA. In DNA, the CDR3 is TGTGCCAGCAGCCCCGCTAGCGGGACAGATACGCAGTATTTT. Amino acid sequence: CASSPASGTDTQYF. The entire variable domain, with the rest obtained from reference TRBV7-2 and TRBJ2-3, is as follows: GAGVSQSPSNKVTEKGKDVELRCDPISGHTALYWYRQSLGQGLEFLIYFQGNSAPDKSGLPSDRFSAERTGGSVSTLTIQRTQQEDSAVYLCASSPASGTDTQYFGPGTRLTVL.

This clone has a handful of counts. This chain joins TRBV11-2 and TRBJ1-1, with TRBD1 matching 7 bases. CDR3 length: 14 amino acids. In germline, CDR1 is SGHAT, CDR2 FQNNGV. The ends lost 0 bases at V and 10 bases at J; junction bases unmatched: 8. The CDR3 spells CASSLDLRQGRAFF. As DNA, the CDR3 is TGTGCCAGCAGCTTAGATCTGCGACAGGGACGAGCTTTCTTT. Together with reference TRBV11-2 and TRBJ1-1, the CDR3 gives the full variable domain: EAGVAQSPRYKIIEKRQSVAFWCNPISGHATLYWYQQILGQGPKLLIQFQNNGVVDDSQLPKDRFSAERLKGVDSTLKIQPAKLEDSAVYLCASSLDLRQGRAFFGQGTRLTVV.

The CDR3 here is CASSLRAGLTYEQYV. The CDR3 nucleotides are TGTGCCAGCAGCCTGAGGGCTGGACTGACCTACGAGCAGTACGTC. The chain is built from TRBV11-3 and TRBJ2-7; a weak D match, TRBD2 (5 bases). The germline V gene encodes CDR1 SGHNT and CDR2 YENEEA. Trimming took off 5 bases at V and 2 bases at J, with 16 bases between the two ends. This CDR3 spans 15 amino acids.

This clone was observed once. The CDR3 coding sequence is TGTGCCAGCAGCCCCAGCCAGGGACAGGGCAATCAGCCCCAGCATTTT. Amino acids: CASSPSQGQGNQPQHF. The chain joins TRBV7-2 to TRBJ1-5; 8 nucleotides match TRBD1. J was trimmed by 2 bases and V by 5 bases; bases with no gene match: 8. The CDR3 is 16 amino acids. Germline CDR1 SGHTA, CDR2 FQGNSA.

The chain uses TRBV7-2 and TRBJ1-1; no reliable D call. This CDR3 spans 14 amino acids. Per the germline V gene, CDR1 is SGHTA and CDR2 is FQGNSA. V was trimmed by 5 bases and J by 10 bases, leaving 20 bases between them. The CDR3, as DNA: TGTGCCAGCAGCGGGATTCTGAGGGAAGGAGGAGCTTTCTTT. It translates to CASSGILREGGAFF. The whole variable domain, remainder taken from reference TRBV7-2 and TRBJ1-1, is GAGVSQSPSNKVTEKGKDVELRCDPISGHTALYWYRQSLGQGLEFLIYFQGNSAPDKSGLPSDRFSAERTGGSVSTLTIQRTQQEDSAVYLCASSGILREGGAFFGQGTRLTVV.

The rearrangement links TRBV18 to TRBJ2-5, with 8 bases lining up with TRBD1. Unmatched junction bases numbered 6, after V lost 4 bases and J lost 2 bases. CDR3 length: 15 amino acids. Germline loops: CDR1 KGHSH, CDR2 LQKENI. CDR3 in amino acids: CASSRSRGLQETQYF. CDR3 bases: TGTGCCAGCTCACGCTCCAGGGGGCTTCAAGAGACCCAGTACTTC.

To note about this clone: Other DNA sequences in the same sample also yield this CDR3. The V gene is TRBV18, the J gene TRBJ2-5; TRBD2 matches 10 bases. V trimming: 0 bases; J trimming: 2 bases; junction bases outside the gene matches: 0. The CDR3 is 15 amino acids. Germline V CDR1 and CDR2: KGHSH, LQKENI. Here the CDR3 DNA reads TGTGCCAGCTCACCACCTAGCGGGGGGCAAGAGACCCAGTACTTC. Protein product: CASSPPSGGQETQYF.

The CDR3 spells CASSLTGDRETQYF. The DNA of the CDR3 is TGTGCCAGCAGCTTAACAGGGGACCGAGAGACCCAGTACTTC. This sequence joins TRBV7-6 and TRBJ2-5; TRBD1 agrees at 7 bases. Unmatched junction bases numbered 4, after V lost 2 bases and J lost 4 bases. Germline lookup yields CDR1 SGHVS and CDR2 FNYEAQ. The CDR3 is 14 amino acids.

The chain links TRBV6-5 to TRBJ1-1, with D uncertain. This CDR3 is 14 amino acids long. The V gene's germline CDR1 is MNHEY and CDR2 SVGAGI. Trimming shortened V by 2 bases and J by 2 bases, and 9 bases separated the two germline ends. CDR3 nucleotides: TGTGCCAGCAGTTACACCTCCCTAAACACTGAAGCTTTCTTT. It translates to CASSYTSLNTEAFF.

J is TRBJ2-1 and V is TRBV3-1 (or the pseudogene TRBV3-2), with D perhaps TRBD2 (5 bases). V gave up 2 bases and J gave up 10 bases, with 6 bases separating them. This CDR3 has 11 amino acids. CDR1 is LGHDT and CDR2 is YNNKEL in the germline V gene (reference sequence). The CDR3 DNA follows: TGTGCCAGCAGCCAATCGGGGGAGCAGTTCTTC. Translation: CASSQSGEQFF.

Written as DNA, the CDR3 is TGCGCCAGCAGCTATGGACAGACCAACACCGGGGAGCTGTTTTTT. Its protein product is CASSYGQTNTGELFF. The chain couples TRBV5-1 to TRBJ2-2, with D maybe TRBD1 (6 bases). V was shortened by 3 bases and J by 2 bases, with 11 bases between the two germline ends. The CDR3 spans 15 residues. Looked up from germline, CDR1 is SGHRS and CDR2 is YFSETQ. Full variable domain (outside the CDR3, taken from reference TRBV5-1 and TRBJ2-2): KAGVTQTPRYLIKTRGQQVTLSCSPISGHRSVSWYQQTPGQGLQFLFEYFSETQRNKGNFPGRFSGRQFSNSRSEMNVSTLELGDSALYLCASSYGQTNTGELFFGEGSRLTVL.

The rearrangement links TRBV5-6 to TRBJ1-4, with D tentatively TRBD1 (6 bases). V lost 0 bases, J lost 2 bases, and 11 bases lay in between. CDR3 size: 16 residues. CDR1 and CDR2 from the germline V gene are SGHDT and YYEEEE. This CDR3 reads CASSLGAGATNEKLFF. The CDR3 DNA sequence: TGTGCCAGCAGCTTGGGGGCAGGGGCCACTAATGAAAAACTGTTTTTT.

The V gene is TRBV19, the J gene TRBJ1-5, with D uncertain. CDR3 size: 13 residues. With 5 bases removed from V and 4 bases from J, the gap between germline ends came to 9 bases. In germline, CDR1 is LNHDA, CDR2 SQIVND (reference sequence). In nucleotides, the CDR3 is TGTGCCAGTAGTTATGAGTGGAATCAGCCCCAGCATTTT. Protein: CASSYEWNQPQHF.

The CDR3 nucleotides are TGTGCCAGCAGCTTATGGGGGGGGCCCCAAGAGACCCAGTACTTC. It encodes CASSLWGGPQETQYF. The chain uses TRBV7-2 and TRBJ2-5; D is possibly TRBD2 (7 bases). Per germline, CDR1 SGHTA and CDR2 FQGNSA. The CDR3 sequence is 15 residues long. V lost 2 bases, J lost 1 base, and 11 bases lay in between.

CDR3 amino acids: CASSEGHPADGYTF. The CDR3 nucleotides read TGTGCCAGCAGTGAGGGACATCCTGCGGATGGCTACACCTTC. This sequence joins TRBV27 and TRBJ1-2, with D maybe TRBD1 (6 bases). CDR1 and CDR2 from the germline V gene are MNHEY and SMNVEV (reference sequence). The CDR3 sequence is 14 residues long. Trimming cost V 5 bases and J 6 bases, with 16 bases left between them.

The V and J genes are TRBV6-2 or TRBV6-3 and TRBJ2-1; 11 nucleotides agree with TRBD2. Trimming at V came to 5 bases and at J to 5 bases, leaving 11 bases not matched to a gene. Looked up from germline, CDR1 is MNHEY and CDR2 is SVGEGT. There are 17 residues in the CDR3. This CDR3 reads CASSQPMGLAANNEQFF. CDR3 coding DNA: TGTGCCAGCAGTCAACCAATGGGACTAGCGGCGAACAATGAGCAGTTCTTC.

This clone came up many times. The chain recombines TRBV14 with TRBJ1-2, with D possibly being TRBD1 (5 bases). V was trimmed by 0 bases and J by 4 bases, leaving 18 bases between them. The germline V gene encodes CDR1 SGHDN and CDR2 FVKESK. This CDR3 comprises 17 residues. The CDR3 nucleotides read TGTGCCAGCAGCCAAGAAGGTGGTTTGGGGACTAGCTATGGCTACACCTTC. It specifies CASSQEGGLGTSYGYTF.

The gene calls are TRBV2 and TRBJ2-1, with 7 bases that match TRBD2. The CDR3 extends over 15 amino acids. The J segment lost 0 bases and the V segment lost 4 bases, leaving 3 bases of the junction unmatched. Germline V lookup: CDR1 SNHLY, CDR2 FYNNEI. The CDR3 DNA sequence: TGTGCCAGCAGTGTCAGCGGGACCTCCTACAATGAGCAGTTCTTC. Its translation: CASSVSGTSYNEQFF.

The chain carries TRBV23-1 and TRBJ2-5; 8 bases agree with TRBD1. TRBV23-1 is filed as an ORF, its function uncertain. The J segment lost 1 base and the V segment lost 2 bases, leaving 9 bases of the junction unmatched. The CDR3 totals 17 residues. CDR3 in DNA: TGCGCCAGCAGTCAAAATGGACAGGGAAGGGCCCAAGAGACCCAGTACTTC. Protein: CASSQNGQGRAQETQYF.